This T cell receptor beta chain was identified during a study of blood T cell repertoires in COVID-19. Study-wide background: Whether acute or convalescent, the COVID-19 samples came from the United States, Italy and Spain. PBMCs, B-cell-depleted T cells, or T cells were the source of the cDNA or gDNA that made up the material.

The CDR3 runs 16 residues. Germline V gives CDR1 MDHEN, CDR2 SYDVKM. V lost 5 bases and J lost 3; bases outside the gene matches: 8. Methods used by the authors: Nucleated cell counts were estimated from reference gene primer amplification. Libraries were prepared by immunoSEQ multiplex PCR; TCRdb keeps only in-frame clonotypes and omits some of them. V, J and clone size reflect that table, while D and trimming were determined from the DNA. The table has some 46,000 clones, approximately 86% seen once. V usage is TRBV28 and J usage is TRBJ1-5, with TRBD1 identical over 9 bases. The TCR was taken from a man in his fifties or sixties with active COVID-19. The sample was peripheral blood. CDR3 nucleotides: TGTGCCAGCAGTCCACAGGACAGGGGAAACAATCAGCCCCAGCATTTT. Protein: CASSPQDRGNNQPQHF.